A selection of T cell receptor beta chains follows, all from one sample in a study of blood T cell repertoires in COVID-19. Repertoires were generated with immunoSEQ multiplex PCR, while TCRdb's copy carries only in-frame clones and drops some. The sample yields roughly 140,000 clones, around three quarters seen once. The sample was peripheral blood. These receptors were obtained from a man aged 60 to 75 with acute or convalescent COVID-19. Each CDR3 is given with its conserved first and last residue. The D gene is left open where the match is weak. The listing skips clone size in some rows; elsewhere it reads once, few, many or a size class.

>TRBJ2-1|NA|NA|TRBV7-8
CASSLNGGPRYNEQFF
TGTGCCAGCAGCTTAAACGGGGGGCCCCGCTACAATGAGCAGTTCTTC
>TRBJ1-6|NA|NA|TRBV21-1
CASSLLQVGPGSPLHF
NA
>TRBJ2-7|TRBD1|NA|TRBV5-1
CASSIWDRSLGYEQYF
TGCGCCAGCAGCATTTGGGACAGATCTTTAGGCTACGAGCAGTACTTC
>TRBJ1-4|NA|NA|TRBV6-2/TRBV6-3
CASSRGGRLAEKLFF
TGTGCCAGCAGTCGCGGGGGGCGGTTGGCTGAAAAACTGTTTTTT
>TRBJ2-7|NA|NA|TRBV5-4
CASSLAGGLGYEQYF
TGTGCCAGCAGCTTGGCGGGGGGCCTCGGCTACGAGCAGTACTTC
>TRBJ2-1|TRBD2|once|TRBV7-9
CASSGGASGRAGPYNEQFF
TGTGCCAGCAGCGGAGGTGCTAGCGGGAGGGCCGGTCCCTACAATGAGCAGTTCTTC
>TRBJ2-3|NA|NA|TRBV7-6
CASSFFDAAGSSTDTQYF
TGTGCCAGCAGCTTTTTCGATGCGGCGGGTTCTAGCACAGATACGCAGTATTTT
>TRBJ2-3|NA|NA|TRBV28
CASSFSSQQGPTDTQYF
TGTGCCAGCAGCTTTTCAAGTCAACAGGGTCCCACAGATACGCAGTATTTT
>TRBJ2-2|NA|NA|TRBV7-9
CASSKGLSNTGELFF
TGTGCCAGCAGTAAGGGACTTTCGAACACCGGGGAGCTGTTTTTT
>TRBJ2-7|NA|NA|TRBV5-6
CASSLAVADSYEQYF
TGTGCCAGCAGCTTGGCCGTGGCGGATTCCTACGAGCAGTACTTC
>TRBJ2-5|TRBD2|NA|TRBV27
CASSSSGREETQYF
TGTGCCAGCAGTTCTAGCGGGAGGGAGGAGACCCAGTACTTC
>TRBJ2-7|NA|NA|TRBV29-1
CSVAGGTYEQYF
TGCAGCGTCGCAGGAGGGACCTACGAGCAGTACTTC
>TRBJ1-2|NA|few|TRBV7-2
CASSLAVGREGYGYTF
TGTGCCAGCAGCTTAGCCGTGGGAAGAGAGGGCTATGGCTACACCTTC
>TRBJ2-3|NA|NA|TRBV5-1
CASSPEAHTDTQYF
TGCGCCAGCAGCCCGGAGGCACACACAGATACGCAGTATTTT
>TRBJ2-2|TRBD2|few|TRBV4-1
CASGKMAGVNLPGELFF
TGCGCCAGCGGAAAGATGGCGGGAGTAAACTTGCCCGGGGAGCTGTTTTTT
>TRBJ2-3|NA|NA|TRBV5-1
CASSLDAVRTDTQYF
TGCGCCAGCAGCTTGGATGCGGTCCGCACAGATACGCAGTATTTT
>TRBJ1-1|NA|NA|TRBV7-2
CASSLVPDKYTEAFF
TGTGCCAGCAGCTTAGTACCGGACAAGTACACTGAAGCTTTCTTT
>TRBJ1-1|NA|NA|TRBV7-8
CASSLGGDTEAFF
TGTGCCAGCAGCTTGGGGGGGGACACTGAAGCTTTCTTT
>TRBJ2-1|NA|few|TRBV14
CASSQLRVSTYNEQFF
TGTGCCAGCAGCCAACTAAGAGTCTCGACCTACAATGAGCAGTTCTTC
>TRBJ2-2|NA|NA|TRBV7-9
CASSGNTGELFF
TGTGCCAGCAGCGGCAACACCGGGGAGCTGTTTTTT
>TRBJ1-5|NA|NA|TRBV28
CASSLFRATLPQHF
TGTGCCAGCAGTTTATTCAGGGCCACGTTGCCCCAGCATTTT
>TRBJ2-2|NA|NA|TRBV20-1
CSASMRGELFF
TGCAGTGCTAGTATGAGGGGGGAGCTGTTTTTT
>TRBJ2-7|NA|NA|TRBV20-1
CSARERSEQYF
TGCAGTGCTCGTGAGCGTTCCGAGCAGTACTTC
>TRBJ1-2|NA|NA|TRBV20-1
CSVRANYGYTF
TGCAGTGTCCGAGCTAACTATGGCTACACCTTC
>TRBJ2-1|NA|NA|TRBV5-4
CASSQSATYSYNEQFF
TGTGCCAGCAGCCAAAGCGCGACCTACTCCTACAATGAGCAGTTCTTC
>TRBJ1-5|TRBD1|once|TRBV5-6
CASSLGPGQGARQPQHF
TGTGCCAGCAGCTTGGGACCGGGACAGGGCGCAAGGCAGCCCCAGCATTTT
>TRBJ1-6|TRBD1|few|TRBV10-3
CAIRGPGTGANSPLHF
TGTGCCATCAGGGGGCCCGGGACAGGGGCTAATTCACCCCTCCACTTT
>TRBJ2-7|NA|few|TRBV12-3/TRBV12-4
CASSFVSSYEQYF
TGTGCCAGCAGTTTCGTCTCCAGCTACGAGCAGTACTTC
>TRBJ2-7|NA|NA|TRBV21-1
CASSKARLAGGPSYEQYF
TGTGCCAGCAGCAAAGCGCGGCTAGCGGGAGGGCCGTCCTACGAGCAGTACTTC
>TRBJ2-7|TRBD2|NA|TRBV5-1
CASSLVAGGPYEQYF
TGCGCCAGCAGCTTGGTTGCGGGAGGGCCCTACGAGCAGTACTTC
>TRBJ2-7|TRBD2|NA|TRBV4-2
CASSQEPSGRAYEQYF
TGTGCCAGCAGCCAAGAGCCCAGCGGGAGGGCCTACGAGCAGTACTTC
>TRBJ2-3|TRBD2|many|TRBV30
CAWSDSGRDTDTQYF
TGTGCCTGGAGCGATAGCGGGAGAGACACAGATACGCAGTATTTT
>TRBJ2-7|NA|once|TRBV5-1
CASSGQFSYEQYF
TGCGCCAGCAGTGGGCAGTTCTCCTACGAGCAGTACTTC
>TRBJ2-7|TRBD2|once|TRBV19
CASSMAGGPNEQYF
TGTGCCAGTAGTATGGCGGGAGGGCCCAACGAGCAGTACTTC
>TRBJ2-7|TRBD1|NA|TRBV5-1
CASNQDRGDEQYF
TGCGCCAGCAATCAAGACAGGGGGGACGAGCAGTACTTC
>TRBJ2-1|TRBD2|NA|TRBV3-1/TRBV3-2
CASSEIPDSGSSYNEQFF
TGTGCCAGCAGCGAGATACCCGATAGCGGGAGTTCCTACAATGAGCAGTTCTTC
>TRBJ1-2|NA|NA|TRBV28
CASSFGQAWGYTF
TGTGCCAGCAGTTTCGGTCAGGCTTGGGGCTACACCTTC
>TRBJ2-1|TRBD2|NA|TRBV11-2
CASRPNSGSGQGQFF
TGTGCCAGCAGGCCAAACAGCGGGAGTGGGCAAGGGCAGTTCTTC
>TRBJ2-5|TRBD1|once|TRBV5-1
CATISPGTGSNQETQYF
TGCGCCACCATATCCCCCGGGACAGGGTCAAATCAAGAGACCCAGTACTTC
>TRBJ1-6|NA|few|TRBV25-1
CASSTTGNSPLHF
TGTGCCAGCAGTACAACAGGGAATTCACCCCTCCACTTT
>TRBJ2-7|NA|once|TRBV9
CASSAYYEQYF
TGTGCCAGCAGCGCCTACTACGAGCAGTACTTC
>TRBJ2-1|TRBD2|NA|TRBV9
CASSVEAGVMGNEQFF
TGTGCCAGCAGCGTAGAAGCGGGAGTAATGGGCAATGAGCAGTTCTTC
>TRBJ2-7|TRBD2|NA|TRBV28
CASSLAGTHYEQYF
TGTGCCAGCAGCCTAGCGGGAACCCACTACGAGCAGTACTTC
>TRBJ2-5|TRBD2|NA|TRBV2
CASRGGLAGGPTETQYF
TGTGCCAGCAGGGGGGGACTAGCGGGAGGGCCGACAGAGACCCAGTACTTC
>TRBJ2-5|NA|NA|TRBV19
CASSYSSAQETQYF
TGTGCCAGTAGTTACTCTAGCGCCCAAGAGACCCAGTACTTC
>TRBJ2-2|TRBD2|NA|TRBV7-9
CASSLDSGGYTGELFF
TGTGCCAGCAGCTTAGATAGCGGGGGATACACCGGGGAGCTGTTTTTT